Below, 32 T cell receptor beta chains from the same sample are listed, as sequenced in a study of cytotoxic CD8 clonotypes in ibrutinib-treated CLL. Produced via immunoSEQ multiplex PCR; TCRdb's table is partial and in-frame only. The sample holds about 140,000 clones, around 84% seen once. The sequencing here drew on PBMCs, taken after 36 months of ibrutinib treatment. All receptors come from a human donor with chronic lymphocytic leukemia.

The genes are TRBV2 and TRBJ1-4; D not resolved. Deletions cut 5 bases from V and 0 bases from J, with 16 bases between. The CDR3 contains 17 residues. Germline V gene lookup returns CDR1 SNHLY and CDR2 FYNNEI. CDR3 sequence reads: CASSRWAARSTNEKLFF. CDR3 DNA sequence: TGTGCCAGCAGTAGGTGGGCAGCTAGATCAACTAATGAAAAACTGTTTTTT.

This clone was observed once. The genes are TRBV15 and TRBJ2-3; possible D gene TRBD1, 5 bases. The germline CDR1 and CDR2 sequences are LNHNV and YYDKDF (reference sequence). V shed 0 bases and J shed 4 bases, with 11 bases lying between them. The length of the CDR3 is 15 residues. The CDR3 bases are TGTGCCACCAGCAGAGAGTACGCCAGGGCAGATACGCAGTATTTT. It encodes CATSREYARADTQYF.

The chain couples TRBV18 to TRBJ1-2; D perhaps matches TRBD1 (5 bases). Germline V lookup: CDR1 KGHSH, CDR2 LQKENI. CDR3 size: 16 residues. V gave up 0 bases and J gave up 5 bases, with 16 bases separating them. CDR3 DNA: TGTGCCAGCTCACCACCGGGACTACATAGCCGTTATGGCTACACCTTC. Its translation: CASSPPGLHSRYGYTF. The whole variable domain, filled in from reference TRBV18 and TRBJ1-2, reads NAGVMQNPRHLVRRRGQEARLRCSPMKGHSHVYWYRQLPEEGLKFMVYLQKENIIDESGMPKERFSAEFPKEGPSILRIQQVVRGDSAAYFCASSPPGLHSRYGYTFGSGTRLTVV.

The chain has TRBV18 and TRBJ2-7; 9 positions match TRBD1. The germline V gene encodes CDR1 KGHSH and CDR2 LQKENI. The CDR3 extends over 15 amino acids. The V and J ends lost 3 bases and 1 base, in that order; junction bases with no gene match: 4. The CDR3: CASSPGQGGSYEQYF. CDR3 coding DNA: TGTGCCAGCTCACCGGGACAGGGTGGGTCCTACGAGCAGTACTTC.

The chain has TRBV11-2 and TRBJ1-5; D is undetermined. The germline V gene encodes CDR1 SGHAT and CDR2 FQNNGV. The CDR3 runs 13 residues. V was shortened by 0 bases and J by 6 bases, with 6 bases between the two germline ends. The CDR3 sequence is CASSLEAGQPQHF. CDR3 bases: TGTGCCAGCAGCTTAGAGGCGGGTCAGCCCCAGCATTTT.

The chain carries TRBV14 and TRBJ1-4; weak D call: TRBD1 (6 bases). Germline V gene data show CDR1 as SGHDN and CDR2 as FVKESK. The CDR3 has 17 amino acids. Trimming shortened V by 5 bases and J by 4 bases, and 20 bases separated the two germline ends. Here the CDR3 reads CASSDNGQNLRNEKLFF. The CDR3 DNA is TGTGCCAGCAGCGACAACGGACAGAATCTCCGTAATGAAAAACTGTTTTTT.

CDR3 residues: CASSLGQGAGDDTQYF. Written as DNA, the CDR3 is TGTGCCAGCAGCTTAGGACAGGGGGCTGGAGACGATACGCAGTATTTT. The chain recombines TRBV11-3 with TRBJ2-3; 10 nucleotides agree with TRBD1. Trimming removed 1 base from V and 6 bases from J; junction bases left unmatched: 7. CDR1 SGHNT and CDR2 YENEEA come from the germline V gene. The CDR3 loop spans 16 amino acids.

J is TRBJ2-6 and V is TRBV18, with 7 bases matching TRBD1. J lost 4 bases, V lost 4 bases, and 7 bases had no gene match. This CDR3 has 16 residues. The germline V gene has CDR1 KGHSH and CDR2 LQKENI. In DNA form, the CDR3 reads TGTGCCAGCTCACAATCACAGGGGAACGGGGCCAACGTCCTGACTTTC. It translates to CASSQSQGNGANVLTF. Combining the CDR3 with reference TRBV18 and TRBJ2-6 gives the whole variable domain NAGVMQNPRHLVRRRGQEARLRCSPMKGHSHVYWYRQLPEEGLKFMVYLQKENIIDESGMPKERFSAEFPKEGPSILRIQQVVRGDSAAYFCASSQSQGNGANVLTFGAGSRLTVL.

This rearrangement joins TRBV6-5 to TRBJ2-1, with D perhaps assigned TRBD1 or TRBD2 (5 bases each). This CDR3 has 16 amino acids. Trimming shortened V by 1 base and J by 3 bases, and 13 bases separated the two germline ends. Germline V CDR1 and CDR2: MNHEY, SVGAGI. CDR3 in DNA: TGTGCCAGCAGTTACTTCCGGGACCGGGACTACAATGAGCAGTTCTTC. This gives the protein CASSYFRDRDYNEQFF.

In its sample, this clone was seen many times. The chain couples TRBV6-4 to TRBJ2-2; 10 positions agree with TRBD2. The CDR3 is made up of 16 amino acids. Per the germline V gene, CDR1 is MRHNA and CDR2 is SNTAGT. The V segment lost 0 bases and the J segment 5 bases; nucleotides outside the gene matches: 3. This chain's CDR3 is CASSDSGGLATGELFF. DNA for the CDR3: TGTGCCAGCAGTGACTCGGGGGGACTAGCGACCGGGGAGCTGTTTTTT.

The gene calls are TRBV7-9 and TRBJ2-1, with D unresolved. The V end was cut by 5 bases, the J end by 5 bases, with 10 bases between. CDR1 and CDR2 (germline): SEHNR, FQNEAQ (reference sequence). The CDR3 length is 13 residues. The CDR3 sequence: CASSPLPNNEQFF. The CDR3 nucleotides read TGTGCCAGCAGCCCCCTCCCCAACAATGAGCAGTTCTTC.

In its sample, this clone was seen a few times. The J gene is TRBJ1-2, the V gene TRBV6-5; no clear D gene. Germline V lookup: CDR1 MNHEY, CDR2 SVGAGI. The CDR3 length is 13 residues. V lost 5 bases to trimming and J lost 1 base, with 8 bases between them. The CDR3 DNA follows: TGTGCCAGCAGTCAGACATATAACTATGGCTACACCTTC. It translates to CASSQTYNYGYTF.

The chain is built from TRBV11-1 and TRBJ2-2, with D uncertain. From germline, CDR1 is SGHAT and CDR2 FQDESV (reference sequence). CDR3 length: 14 residues. V lost 2 bases and J 5 bases, leaving 9 bases between the germline ends. CDR3 in amino acids: CASSLRVYTGELFF. In DNA form, the CDR3 reads TGTGCCAGCAGCTTACGAGTCTATACCGGGGAGCTGTTTTTT.

This chain links TRBV6-1 with TRBJ1-2; 8 bases line up with TRBD1. CDR1 is MNHNS and CDR2 is SASEGT in the germline V gene. This CDR3 has 12 amino acids. V gave up 11 bases and J gave up 4 bases; unmatched junction bases: 6. The CDR3 here is CAGGQGPYGYTF. The CDR3 nucleotides read TGTGCCGGCGGACAGGGCCCCTATGGCTACACCTTC.

This chain joins TRBV28 and TRBJ1-3, with D possibly matching TRBD1 (5 bases). The CDR3 consists of 17 residues. Germline CDR1 reads MDHEN; CDR2 reads SYDVKM. V was pared by 7 bases and J by 3 bases, with 22 bases between. The CDR3 sequence is CASNPWGGGPDGNTIYF. The DNA of the CDR3 is TGTGCCAGCAACCCATGGGGGGGAGGACCTGATGGAAACACCATATATTTT.

The V call is TRBV14, the J call TRBJ2-5; D is uncertain. Germline CDR1 SGHDN, CDR2 FVKESK. The V end lost 2 bases, the J end lost 2 bases, and 9 bases lay between the germline ends. This CDR3 spans 14 amino acids. As DNA, the CDR3 is TGTGCCAGCAGCCAATTAGGACGGCAAGAGACCCAGTACTTC. Protein sequence: CASSQLGRQETQYF.

This clone was found once. The chain is built from TRBV18 and TRBJ1-1, with D hard to call. Per germline, CDR1 KGHSH and CDR2 LQKENI. There are 13 residues in the CDR3. V dropped 2 bases and J dropped 4 bases, with 8 bases sitting between them. The chain's CDR3 is CASSPRDGTEAFF. The CDR3 region has the DNA TGTGCCAGCTCACCAAGGGATGGCACTGAAGCTTTCTTT.

This chain links TRBV9 with TRBJ1-1; D ambiguous. The CDR3 is 13 residues long. Trimming pared 0 bases from V and 4 bases from J, leaving 7 bases between. Per germline, CDR1 SGDLS and CDR2 YYNGEE. The chain's CDR3 is CASSVADGTEAFF. As DNA, the CDR3 is TGTGCCAGCAGCGTAGCCGACGGCACTGAAGCTTTCTTT.

This clone occurred a few times. This sequence joins TRBV11-2 and TRBJ1-1; D uncertain. Germline loops: CDR1 SGHAT, CDR2 FQNNGV. This CDR3 has 15 amino acids. The V end was cut by 0 bases, the J end by 1 base, with 9 bases between. DNA for the CDR3: TGTGCCAGCAGCTTAGAAGGTCGGCGGAACACTGAAGCTTTCTTT. Residues: CASSLEGRRNTEAFF.

The V call is TRBV7-9, the J call TRBJ1-5; D not resolved. There are 12 residues in the CDR3. CDR1 is SEHNR and CDR2 is FQNEAQ in the germline V gene (reference sequence). Trimming left V 5 bases short and J 4 bases short, with 6 bases between. CDR3 amino acids: CASSLTNQPQHF. In DNA, the CDR3 is TGTGCCAGCAGCCTGACGAATCAGCCCCAGCATTTT.

This clone was detected once. The chain carries TRBV7-6 and TRBJ2-7, with D hard to call. The CDR3 runs to 11 residues. Germline assignment: CDR1 SGHVS and CDR2 FNYEAQ. V lost 0 bases and J 6 bases, leaving 3 bases between the germline ends. The CDR3, as DNA: TGTGCCAGCAGCTTAGCGGCCGAGCAGTACTTC. Protein: CASSLAAEQYF.

The chain combines TRBV30 with TRBJ2-7; D assignment may be TRBD1 or TRBD2 (5 bases each). The V end was cut by 3 bases, the J end by 5 bases, with 14 bases between. The V gene's germline CDR1 is GTSNPN and CDR2 SVGIG (reference sequence). This CDR3 has 13 amino acids. The CDR3 bases are TGTGCCTGGAGAGAACTCGGGACCAACGAGCAGTACTTC. Translation: CAWRELGTNEQYF.

The chain couples TRBV5-1 to TRBJ1-1; TRBD1 matches at 10 bases. In germline, CDR1 is SGHRS, CDR2 YFSETQ. The V and J ends lost 6 bases and 1 base, in that order; junction bases with no gene match: 6. The CDR3 covers 15 residues. The CDR3 DNA sequence: TGCGCCAGCACCCGGACAGGGGGAGAGAACACTGAAGCTTTCTTT. Its translation: CASTRTGGENTEAFF.

CDR3 amino acids: CASSLSEETQYF. For the CDR3, the DNA is TGTGCCAGCAGTTTATCAGAGGAGACCCAGTACTTC. The chain has TRBV27 and TRBJ2-5; D not certain. Trimming shortened V by 0 bases and J by 5 bases, and 4 bases separated the two germline ends. The CDR3 length is 12 residues. Germline lookup yields CDR1 MNHEY and CDR2 SMNVEV (reference sequence).

The rearrangement joins TRBV27 to TRBJ2-1; TRBD2 aligns across 10 bases. The CDR3 spans 15 residues. The V segment lost 8 bases and the J segment 10 bases; nucleotides outside the gene matches: 14. The V gene's germline CDR1 is MNHEY and CDR2 SMNVEV (reference sequence). The CDR3 DNA reads as TGTGCCAGCCGAGCTAGCGGGAGAAGGGCAATCGAGCAGTTCTTC. Translating it yields CASRASGRRAIEQFF.

The count of this clone is one. V and J are TRBV11-2 and TRBJ2-2, with 7 bases lining up with TRBD2. The CDR3 is 17 residues long. Germline V lookup: CDR1 SGHAT, CDR2 FQNNGV. Trimming removed 2 bases from V and 3 bases from J; junction bases left unmatched: 9. CDR3 protein: CASSLRGLAEDTGELFF. CDR3 bases: TGTGCCAGCAGCTTAAGGGGTCTAGCGGAGGACACCGGGGAGCTGTTTTTT.

The chain links TRBV5-1 to TRBJ2-1; D uncertain. The CDR3 is 13 amino acids. V shed 0 bases and J shed 3 bases, with 4 bases lying between them. Germline V gene sequence: CDR1 SGHRS, CDR2 YFSETQ. Written as DNA, the CDR3 is TGCGCCAGCAGCTTGGACATCTACAATGAGCAGTTCTTC. Its protein is CASSLDIYNEQFF.

V usage is TRBV6-6 and J usage is TRBJ2-7, with 8 nucleotides matching TRBD1. The CDR3 is 14 amino acids. V lost 9 bases and J lost 2; bases outside the gene matches: 9. Germline CDR1 is MNHNY and CDR2 is SVGAGI (reference sequence). The CDR3 region is CASKTGTGPYEQYF. CDR3 DNA sequence: TGTGCCAGTAAAACCGGGACAGGACCCTACGAGCAGTACTTC.

The chain combines TRBV30 with TRBJ1-2; D unresolved. The germline V gene encodes CDR1 GTSNPN and CDR2 SVGIG (reference sequence). Trimming took 0 bases from V and 8 from J, leaving 16 bases between them. The length of the CDR3 is 14 residues. The CDR3 here is CAWSVFVGPQGYTF. The CDR3 coding sequence is TGTGCCTGGAGTGTATTCGTAGGGCCCCAGGGCTACACCTTC.

This sequence joins TRBV7-8 and TRBJ2-7, with D perhaps matching TRBD1 (5 bases). Trimming took off 5 bases at V and 2 bases at J, with 10 bases between the two ends. Germline loops: CDR1 SGHVS, CDR2 FQNEAQ. The CDR3 sequence is 13 residues long. DNA of the CDR3: TGTGCCAGCAGCATCGACAGAACCTACGAGCAGTACTTC. Translated, it gives CASSIDRTYEQYF.

The V gene is TRBV2, the J gene TRBJ2-1, with 9 nucleotides matching TRBD1. Trimming cost V 6 bases and J 1 base; bases outside gene matches: 4. The CDR3 is made up of 15 amino acids. Germline values: CDR1 SNHLY, CDR2 FYNNEI. The CDR3: CASRRDRVSYNEQFF. CDR3 nucleotide sequence: TGTGCCAGCAGGCGGGACAGGGTTTCCTACAATGAGCAGTTCTTC.

The sample holds a few counts of this clone. This rearrangement joins TRBV16 to TRBJ1-3; no firm D call. The CDR3 loop spans 14 amino acids. Germline V lookup: CDR1 KGHSY, CDR2 FQNENV. V was trimmed by 4 bases and J by 1 base, leaving 8 bases between them. In DNA, the CDR3 is TGTGCCAGCAGCCTTCGCAGATCTGGAAACACCATATATTTT. Protein: CASSLRRSGNTIYF.